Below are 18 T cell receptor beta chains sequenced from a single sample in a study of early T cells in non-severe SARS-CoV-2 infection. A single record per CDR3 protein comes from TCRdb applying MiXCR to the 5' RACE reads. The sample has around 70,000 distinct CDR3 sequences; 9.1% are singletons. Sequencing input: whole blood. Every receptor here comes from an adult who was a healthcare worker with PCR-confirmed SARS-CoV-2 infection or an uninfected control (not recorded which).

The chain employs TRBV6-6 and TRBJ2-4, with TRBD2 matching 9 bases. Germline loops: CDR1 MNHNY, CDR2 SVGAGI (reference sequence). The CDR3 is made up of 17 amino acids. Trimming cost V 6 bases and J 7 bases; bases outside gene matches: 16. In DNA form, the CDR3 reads TGTGCCAGCAGGCCTCACAACAGCGGGAGGTTCGGGAACATTCAGTACTTC. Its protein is CASRPHNSGRFGNIQYF.

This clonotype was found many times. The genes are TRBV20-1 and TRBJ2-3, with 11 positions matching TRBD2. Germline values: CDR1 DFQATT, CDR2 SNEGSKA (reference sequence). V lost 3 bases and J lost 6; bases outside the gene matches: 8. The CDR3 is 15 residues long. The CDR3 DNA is TGCAGTGCTAGCGGTAGCGGGAGGGCAGGGGATACGCAGTATTTT. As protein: CSASGSGRAGDTQYF.

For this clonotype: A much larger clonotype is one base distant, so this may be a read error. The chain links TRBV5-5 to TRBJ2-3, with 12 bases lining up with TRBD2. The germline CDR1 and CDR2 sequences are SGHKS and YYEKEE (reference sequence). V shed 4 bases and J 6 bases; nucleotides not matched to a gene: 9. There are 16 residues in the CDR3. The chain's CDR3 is CASSRRTSGIGDTQYF. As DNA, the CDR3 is TGTGCCAGCAGCCGAAGGACTAGCGGGATAGGGGATACGCAGTATTTT.

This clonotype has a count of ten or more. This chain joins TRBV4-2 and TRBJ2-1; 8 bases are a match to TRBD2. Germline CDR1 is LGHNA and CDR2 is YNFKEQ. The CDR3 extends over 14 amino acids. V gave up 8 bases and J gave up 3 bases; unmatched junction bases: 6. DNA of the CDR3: TGTGCCAGCCGGGGGACTAGTGACTACAATGAGCAGTTCTTC. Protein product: CASRGTSDYNEQFF.

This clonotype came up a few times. For the CDR3, the DNA is TGTGCCAGCTCACAGGGACTAGAAGGCACAGATACGCAGTATTTT. It encodes CASSQGLEGTDTQYF. V gene TRBV18 combines with J gene TRBJ2-3; TRBD2 aligns across 8 bases. J gave up 1 base and V 4 bases, and 4 bases lay outside the gene matches. CDR1 KGHSH and CDR2 LQKENI come from the germline V gene. The CDR3 runs 15 residues.

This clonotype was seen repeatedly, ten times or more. CDR3 loop: CASSLQVEGRGYTF. The CDR3 nucleotides read TGTGCCAGCTCACTACAGGTGGAGGGCCGTGGCTACACCTTC. This chain links TRBV18 with TRBJ1-2, with D tentatively TRBD1 (5 bases). The length of the CDR3 is 14 residues. V gave up 4 bases and J gave up 7 bases, with 16 bases separating them. Germline V CDR1 and CDR2: KGHSH, LQKENI. Using reference TRBV18 and TRBJ1-2 for the parts outside the CDR3, the full variable domain is NAGVMQNPRHLVRRRGQEARLRCSPMKGHSHVYWYRQLPEEGLKFMVYLQKENIIDESGMPKERFSAEFPKEGPSILRIQQVVRGDSAAYFCASSLQVEGRGYTFGSGTRLTVV.

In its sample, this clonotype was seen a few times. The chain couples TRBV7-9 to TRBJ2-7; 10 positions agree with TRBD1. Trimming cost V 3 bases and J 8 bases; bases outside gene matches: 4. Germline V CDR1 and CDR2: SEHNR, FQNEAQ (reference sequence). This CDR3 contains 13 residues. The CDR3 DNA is TGTGCCAGCAGCTTGGGGACAGGGGATAAGCAGTACTTC. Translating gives CASSLGTGDKQYF.

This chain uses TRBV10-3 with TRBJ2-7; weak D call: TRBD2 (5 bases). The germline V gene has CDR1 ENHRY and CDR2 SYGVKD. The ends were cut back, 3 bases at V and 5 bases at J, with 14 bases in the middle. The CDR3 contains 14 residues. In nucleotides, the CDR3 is TGTGCCATCAGTGACGCAACGGGATACCACGAGCAGTACTTC. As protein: CAISDATGYHEQYF.

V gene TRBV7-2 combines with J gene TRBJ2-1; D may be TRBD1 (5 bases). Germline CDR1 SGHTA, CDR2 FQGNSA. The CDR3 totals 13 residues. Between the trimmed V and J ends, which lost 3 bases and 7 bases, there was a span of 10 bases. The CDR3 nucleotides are TGTGCCAGCAGCTTGAACAGGAATAATGAGCAGTTCTTC. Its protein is CASSLNRNNEQFF.

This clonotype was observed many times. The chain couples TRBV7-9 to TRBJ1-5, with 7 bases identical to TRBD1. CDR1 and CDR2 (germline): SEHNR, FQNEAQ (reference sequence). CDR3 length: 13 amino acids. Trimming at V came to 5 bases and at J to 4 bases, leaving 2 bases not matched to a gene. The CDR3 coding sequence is TGTGCCAGCAGCCCGGGACAGAATCAGCCCCAGCATTTT. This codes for CASSPGQNQPQHF.

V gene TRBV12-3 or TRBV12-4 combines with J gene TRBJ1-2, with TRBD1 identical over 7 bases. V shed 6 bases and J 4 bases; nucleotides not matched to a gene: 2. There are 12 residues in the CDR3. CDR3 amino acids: CASRRDSYGYTF. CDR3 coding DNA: TGTGCCAGCAGAAGGGACAGCTATGGCTACACCTTC.

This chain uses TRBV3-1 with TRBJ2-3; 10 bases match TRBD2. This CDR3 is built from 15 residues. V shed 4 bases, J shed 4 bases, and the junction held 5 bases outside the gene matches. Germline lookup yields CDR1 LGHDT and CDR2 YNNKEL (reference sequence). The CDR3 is CASSPSGSLSDTQYF. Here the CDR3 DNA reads TGTGCCAGCAGCCCTAGCGGGAGTCTATCAGATACGCAGTATTTT.

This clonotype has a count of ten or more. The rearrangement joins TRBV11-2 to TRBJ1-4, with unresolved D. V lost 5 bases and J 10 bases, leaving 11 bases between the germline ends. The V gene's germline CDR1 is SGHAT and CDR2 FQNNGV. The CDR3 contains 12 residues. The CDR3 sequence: CASSPPEGKLFF. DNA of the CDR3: TGTGCCAGCAGCCCCCCGGAGGGAAAACTGTTTTTT.

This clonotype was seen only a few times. The CDR3 DNA is TGTGCCAGCAGAGACAGGGTGACCTATGGCTACACCTTC. This gives the protein CASRDRVTYGYTF. The V and J genes are TRBV3-1 and TRBJ1-2; 7 nucleotides match TRBD1. The length of the CDR3 is 13 residues. Germline CDR1 reads LGHDT; CDR2 reads YNNKEL (reference sequence). The junction had 5 bases not matched to a gene; V was cut back by 6 bases and J by 4 bases.

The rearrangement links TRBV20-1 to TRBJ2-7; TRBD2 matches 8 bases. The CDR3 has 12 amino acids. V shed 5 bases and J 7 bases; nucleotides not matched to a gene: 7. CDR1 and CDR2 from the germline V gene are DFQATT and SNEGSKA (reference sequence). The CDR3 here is CSAYIAGNEQYF. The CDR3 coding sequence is TGCAGTGCTTATATAGCGGGAAATGAGCAGTACTTC.

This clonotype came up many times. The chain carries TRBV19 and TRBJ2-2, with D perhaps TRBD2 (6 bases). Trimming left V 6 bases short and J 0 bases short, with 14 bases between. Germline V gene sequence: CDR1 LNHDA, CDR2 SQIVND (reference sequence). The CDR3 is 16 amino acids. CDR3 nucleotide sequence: TGTGCCAGTAGGTATAGCGGTTCTACGAACACCGGGGAGCTGTTTTTT. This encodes CASRYSGSTNTGELFF.

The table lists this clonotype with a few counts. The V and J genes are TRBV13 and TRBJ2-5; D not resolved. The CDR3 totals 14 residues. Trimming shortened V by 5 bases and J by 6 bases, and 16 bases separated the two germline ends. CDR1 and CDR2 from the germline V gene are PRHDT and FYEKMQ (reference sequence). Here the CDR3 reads CASSPPHFPKTQYF. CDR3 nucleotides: TGTGCCAGCAGCCCCCCACATTTTCCGAAGACCCAGTACTTC. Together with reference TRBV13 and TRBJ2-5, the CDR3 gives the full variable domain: AAGVIQSPRHLIKEKRETATLKCYPIPRHDTVYWYQQGPGQDPQFLISFYEKMQSDKGSIPDRFSAQQFSDYHSELNMSSLELGDSALYFCASSPPHFPKTQYFGPGTRLLVL.

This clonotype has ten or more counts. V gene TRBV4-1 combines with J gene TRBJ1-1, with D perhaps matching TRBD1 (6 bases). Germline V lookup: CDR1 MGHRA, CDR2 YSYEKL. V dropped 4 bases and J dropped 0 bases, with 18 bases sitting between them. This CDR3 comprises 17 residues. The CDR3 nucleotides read TGCGCCAGCAGCCTTACAAGCCTGGACAGCTTGAACACTGAAGCTTTCTTT. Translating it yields CASSLTSLDSLNTEAFF.